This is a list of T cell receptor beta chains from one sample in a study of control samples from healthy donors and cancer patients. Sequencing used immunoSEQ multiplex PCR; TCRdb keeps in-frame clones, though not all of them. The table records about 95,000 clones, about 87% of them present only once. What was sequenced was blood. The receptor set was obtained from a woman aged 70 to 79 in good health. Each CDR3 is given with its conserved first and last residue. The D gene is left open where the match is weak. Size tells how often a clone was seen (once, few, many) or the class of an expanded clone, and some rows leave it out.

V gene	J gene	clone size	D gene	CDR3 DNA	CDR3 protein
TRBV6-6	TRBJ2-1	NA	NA	TGTGCCAGCACCCCCAGACTAGTGAGGCATGAGCAGTTCTTC	CASTPRLVRHEQFF
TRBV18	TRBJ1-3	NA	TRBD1	TGTGCCAGCTCGCCTAACAGGGGTAACTCTGGAAACACCATATATTTT	CASSPNRGNSGNTIYF
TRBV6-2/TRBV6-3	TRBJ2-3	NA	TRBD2	TGTGCCAGCAGTCCCGGGACTAGCGTTACAGATACGCAGTATTTT	CASSPGTSVTDTQYF
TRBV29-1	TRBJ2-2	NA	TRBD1	TGCAGCGCCTGGGACAGGACGAACACCGGGGAGCTGTTTTTT	CSAWDRTNTGELFF
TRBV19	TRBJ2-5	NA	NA	TGTGCCAGTGGAGTGAGGGAGACCCAGTACTTC	CASGVRETQYF
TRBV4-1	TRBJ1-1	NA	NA	TGCGCCAGCAGCCAAGATAGGGTGAACACTGAAGCTTTCTTT	CASSQDRVNTEAFF
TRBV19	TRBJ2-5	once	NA	TGTGCCAGTAGTATTGTCGGGGCGCAAGAGACCCAGTACTTC	CASSIVGAQETQYF
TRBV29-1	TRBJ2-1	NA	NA	TGCAGCGTTGAAGCTCCCGGGAGCGATGAGCAGTTCTTC	CSVEAPGSDEQFF
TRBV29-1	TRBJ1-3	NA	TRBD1	TGCAGCTTCTCGGGGACAGGCGGTGGAAACACCATATATTTT	CSFSGTGGGNTIYF
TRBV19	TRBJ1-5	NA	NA	TGTGCCAGTAGCCGAAAAGGGCCTTCGGGGAGCAATCAGCCCCAGCATTTT	CASSRKGPSGSNQPQHF
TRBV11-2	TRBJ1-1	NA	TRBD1	TGTGCCAGCAGCTTACTACAGGGGAAGGGAGCTTTCTTT	CASSLLQGKGAFF
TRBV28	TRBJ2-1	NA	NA	TGTGCCAGCAGACCGGGCAGCTCCTACAATGAGCAGTTCTTC	CASRPGSSYNEQFF
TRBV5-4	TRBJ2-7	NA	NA	TGTGCCAGCAGCTCGGCGGTCCCGGATGGTGAGCAGTACTTC	CASSSAVPDGEQYF
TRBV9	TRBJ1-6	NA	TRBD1	TGTGCCAGCAGCGTGAAACAGGGGGATTCACCCCTCCACTTT	CASSVKQGDSPLHF
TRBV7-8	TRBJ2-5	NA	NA	TGTGCCAGCAGCCCCGGCGGAGGGCAAGAGACCCAGTACTTC	CASSPGGGQETQYF
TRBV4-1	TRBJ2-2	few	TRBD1	TGCGCCAGCAGCATCGGACAGGGGGACGCCGGGGAGCTGTTTTTT	CASSIGQGDAGELFF
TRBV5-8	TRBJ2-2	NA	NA	TGTGCCAGCAGCTTGGATGGCAGGGTCAACACCGGGGAGCTGTTTTTT	CASSLDGRVNTGELFF
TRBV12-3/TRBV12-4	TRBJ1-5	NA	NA	TGTGCCAGCAGTTCGTTGCCCCGGGAGCCCCAGCATTTT	CASSSLPREPQHF
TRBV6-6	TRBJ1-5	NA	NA	TGTGCCAGCAGTTACAGGGATAGCAATCAGCCCCAGCATTTT	CASSYRDSNQPQHF
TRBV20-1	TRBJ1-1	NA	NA	TGCAGTGCTAGTCTCCAGGGTCGGACTGAAGCTTTCTTT	CSASLQGRTEAFF
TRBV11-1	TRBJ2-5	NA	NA	TGTGCCAGCAGAGGGACTCGGGAGACCCAGTACTTC	CASRGTRETQYF
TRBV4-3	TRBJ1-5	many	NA	TGCGCCAGCAGCCAAGAACAAAATCAGCCCCAGCATTTT	CASSQEQNQPQHF
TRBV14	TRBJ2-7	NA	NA	TGTGCCAGCAGCCGAATCCTTGAGCAGTACTTC	CASSRILEQYF
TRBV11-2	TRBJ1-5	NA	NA	TGTGCCAGCAGTACCCTTGGGCAGCCCCAGCATTTT	CASSTLGQPQHF
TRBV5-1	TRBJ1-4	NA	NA	TGCGCCAGCAGCCCAAAGGGCGCTAATGAAAAACTGTTTTTT	CASSPKGANEKLFF
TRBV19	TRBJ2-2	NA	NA	TGTGCCAGTAGTAGCGGGGAACACACCGGGGAGCTGTTTTTT	CASSSGEHTGELFF
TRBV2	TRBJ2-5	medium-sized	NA	TGTGCCAGCACCGCGGTGGGGGATACGGGAGAGACCCAGTACTTC	CASTAVGDTGETQYF
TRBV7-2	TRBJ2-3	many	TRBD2	TGTGCCAGCAGCTTGACTAGCGGGGGGAGAGATACGCAGTATTTT	CASSLTSGGRDTQYF
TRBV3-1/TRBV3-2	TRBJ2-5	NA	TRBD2	TGTGCCAGCAGCCCTACCCCCGGGACTAGCGTACAAGAGACCCAGTACTTC	CASSPTPGTSVQETQYF
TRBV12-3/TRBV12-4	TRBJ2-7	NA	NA	TGTGCCAGCAGTTTATTCGGGGACGAGCAGTACTTC	CASSLFGDEQYF